This is a list of T cell receptor beta chains from one sample in a study of T cell responses to AZD1222 COVID-19 vaccine. Clones were read by immunoSEQ multiplex PCR, and TCRdb kept only the in-frame ones, dropping some. The sample shows tens of thousands of clones, roughly 80% of them seen only once. This specimen consisted of peripheral blood, obtained on day 0 of AZD1222 vaccination. All receptors derive from an adult in good health. The CDR3 runs from the conserved cysteine through the conserved F or W. The order of the fields is V gene, D gene, clone size, J gene, CDR3 DNA, CDR3 protein. D genes are given only for firm matches. Clone sizes are given selectively: once, few, many, or a class where the clone is expanded.

TRBV6-1,TRBD2,NA,TRBJ2-1,TGTGCCAGCAGTGAAGTAAGAGCGGGAGGGGAGTTCTTC,CASSEVRAGGEFF
TRBV6-5,TRBD1,medium-sized,TRBJ1-1,TGTGCCAGCAGTATCAGGGGGCACACTGAAGCTTTCTTT,CASSIRGHTEAFF
TRBV7-3,TRBD2,NA,TRBJ2-1,TGTGCCAGCAGCTTAACTGGTGGTAGCGGGAGAAATGAGCAGTTCTTC,CASSLTGGSGRNEQFF
TRBV18,NA,NA,TRBJ2-3,TGTGCCAGCTCGCGGAGTACGGCGGATACGCAGTATTTT,CASSRSTADTQYF
TRBV5-5,NA,NA,TRBJ1-2,TGTGCCAGCAGCTTGTCCGGGATGATAGCTAACTATGGCTACACCTTC,CASSLSGMIANYGYTF
TRBV28,TRBD2,once,TRBJ2-7,TGTGCCAGCAATCCTCTCGGGACTAGCGGAGACTACGAGCAGTACTTC,CASNPLGTSGDYEQYF
TRBV19,TRBD2,NA,TRBJ2-7,TGTGCCAGTAGTAGACACTCGGGAGGGGAATACGAGCAGTACTTC,CASSRHSGGEYEQYF
TRBV27,NA,few,TRBJ1-2,TGTGCCAGCAGTTTTTCTACCTTTGGGGGGAGCGGCTATGGCTACACCTTC,CASSFSTFGGSGYGYTF
TRBV21-1,NA,NA,TRBJ2-2,TGTGCCAGCAGCCCGCGGGAGTTAGACGGGGAGCTGTTTTTT,CASSPRELDGELFF
TRBV6-2/TRBV6-3,TRBD1,NA,TRBJ1-6,TGTGCCAGCAGTCCGGGACAGGGAAGGACACCCCTCCACTTT,CASSPGQGRTPLHF
TRBV19,TRBD1,NA,TRBJ2-3,TGTGCCAGTCGGGACAGGGGGCGGGAAGATACGCAGTATTTT,CASRDRGREDTQYF
TRBV2,NA,NA,TRBJ2-2,TGTGCCAGCAGTGATTATAGCTCGAACACCGGGGAGCTGTTTTTT,CASSDYSSNTGELFF
TRBV15,NA,NA,TRBJ2-2,TGTGCCACCAGCAGAGACAGGGGCACCGGGGAGCTGTTTTTT,CATSRDRGTGELFF
TRBV9,TRBD1,NA,TRBJ1-2,TGTGCCAGCAGCCCAGACAGGGATTATGGCTACACCTTC,CASSPDRDYGYTF
TRBV18,TRBD2,NA,TRBJ2-3,TGTGCCAGCTCACCACGTGCTAGCGGGAGGAGCACAGATACGCAGTATTTT,CASSPRASGRSTDTQYF
TRBV12-5,TRBD1,few,TRBJ1-2,TGTGCTAGTGGTCGGACAGGCCGTAACTATGGCTACACCTTC,CASGRTGRNYGYTF
TRBV6-2/TRBV6-3,NA,NA,TRBJ1-2,TGTGCCAGCAGTACCCTTGGGGGTGTCAACTATGGCTACACCTTC,CASSTLGGVNYGYTF
TRBV12-5,NA,few,TRBJ1-1,TGTGCTAGTGGCCCGGAGGCAGGGGAAGCTTTCTTT,CASGPEAGEAFF
TRBV6-5,NA,NA,TRBJ1-1,TGTGCCAGCAGACAGCATACGAGAAATGAAGCTTTCTTT,CASRQHTRNEAFF
TRBV30,NA,NA,TRBJ2-1,TGTGCCTGGACTAGCTCCTACAATGAGCAGTTCTTC,CAWTSSYNEQFF
TRBV29-1,NA,once,TRBJ1-2,TGCAGCGTTCCGGGCCCCTATGGCTACACCTTC,CSVPGPYGYTF
TRBV3-1/TRBV3-2,NA,NA,TRBJ1-3,TGTGCCAGCAGCCAGACAGGACATGGGGGAAACACCATATATTTT,CASSQTGHGGNTIYF
TRBV28,NA,NA,TRBJ1-2,TGTGCCAGCAGGTCCAGTCTAGTCTATGGCTACACCTTC,CASRSSLVYGYTF
TRBV27,NA,NA,TRBJ1-5,TGTGCCAGCAGTCGAGGGGTAGGCAATCAGCCCCAGCATTTT,CASSRGVGNQPQHF
TRBV9,NA,NA,TRBJ2-2,TGTGCCAGCAGCGTTAGGGGTACCACCGGGGAGCTGTTTTTT,CASSVRGTTGELFF
TRBV28,TRBD1,NA,TRBJ1-5,TGTGCCAGCAGGGGACAGGGAGGATTTCAGCCCCAGCATTTT,CASRGQGGFQPQHF
TRBV6-5,NA,NA,TRBJ1-1,TGTGCCAGCACTCACACCCTGGGCACTGAAGCTTTCTTT,CASTHTLGTEAFF
TRBV5-1,NA,NA,TRBJ2-3,TGCGCCAGCAGCAACGAGCCAGGCCCGCAGTATTTT,CASSNEPGPQYF
TRBV3-1/TRBV3-2,NA,NA,TRBJ1-2,TGTGCCAGCAGCCCGCAAAGCGTCGTGTCGTCGGGCTACACCTTC,CASSPQSVVSSGYTF
TRBV7-8,NA,once,TRBJ2-2,TGTGCCAGCAGCTTCAGGGGATCCGGGGAGCTGTTTTTT,CASSFRGSGELFF